This T cell receptor (beta chain) was retrieved from a study of blood T cell repertoires in COVID-19 (dated by TCRdb to 2018 to 2021). As for the study more broadly: Samples from collaborators originated in the United States, Italy and Spain and spanned both the acute and convalescent phases of COVID-19. The prospective study material was composed of cDNA or gDNA derived from T cells, B-cell-depleted T cells, or PBMCs. Deeply sampled blood TCRbeta repertoires from subjects exposed to, actively infected with, or recovered from COVID-19 were included in the dataset. A freely available public database, intended as a resource for researchers studying the immune response to SARS-CoV-2, is where the repertoires were released. Samples came from the ongoing ImmuneRACE study (first 160 participants) plus 1,254 subjects from 6 global collaborators. A de-identified subject ID, COVID-19 status, age in years and sex were almost always included in the sample metadata. Where available, HLA class I and class II types were taken from metadata supplied by the sample provider and were not determined by assay-based typing.

This clone was detected once. Its antigen remains unidentified. Base qualities are missing; no much larger clone stands one base away. TCRbeta CDR3 regions were amplified from genomic DNA by means of the immunoSEQ Assay, a bias-controlled multiplex PCR. Regarding the original processing steps: Nucleated cell counts per sample were estimated from amplification of reference gene primers within the assay. Sequence reads were collapsed and filtered to measure the absolute abundance of every unique TCRbeta CDR3 rearrangement. Productive Simpson clonality was computed per sample as the square root of Simpson's diversity index over productive rearrangements. Drawn from immuneACCESS, this table holds only the in-frame rearrangements with V and J called that TCRdb kept. Clones are partly lost; checked studies trace under half to an unresolved V gene and leave the rest unexplained. D and trimming were read from the DNA, whereas the V and J calls and clone size are those reported in that table. The sample contains 100,000 to 150,000 clones, about four fifths of them found a single time. 8% to 10% of the sample rests with the top ten.

Results and caveats for the whole study, not just this receptor: Clinical and demographic metadata were provided uncurated, with the amount varying by source and participant.

Whole blood was collected in K2EDTA tubes by collaborating institutions according to the institutions' own protocols. For TCRbeta analysis, collaborators shipped samples as frozen whole blood, isolated PBMCs, or DNA extracted from either of those sample types. CDR1 SGHAT and CDR2 FQNNGV were looked up in the germline V gene. The germline ends are 10 bases apart after V is trimmed by 1 base and J by 7 bases. The CDR3 spans 13 residues, from the cysteine through the phenylalanine. Only the CDR3 part of the read is kept: 39 bases, read in frame from the first base. Input material: peripheral blood. The clonotype originates from a man aged 35 to 55 with active or convalescent COVID-19. Recombination linked TRBV11-2 to TRBJ1-1; the best D guess is TRBD1, with 6 bases matching. The nucleotide sequence is given as TGTGCCAGCAGCTTAGTACAGGGCTATGAAGCTTTCTTT. The encoded protein is CASSLVQGYEAFF. With the rest looked up from the reference TRBV11-2 and TRBJ1-1 genes rather than sequenced, the full variable domain is EAGVAQSPRYKIIEKRQSVAFWCNPISGHATLYWYQQILGQGPKLLIQFQNNGVVDDSQLPKDRFSAERLKGVDSTLKIQPAKLEDSAVYLCASSLVQGYEAFFGQGTRLTVV.